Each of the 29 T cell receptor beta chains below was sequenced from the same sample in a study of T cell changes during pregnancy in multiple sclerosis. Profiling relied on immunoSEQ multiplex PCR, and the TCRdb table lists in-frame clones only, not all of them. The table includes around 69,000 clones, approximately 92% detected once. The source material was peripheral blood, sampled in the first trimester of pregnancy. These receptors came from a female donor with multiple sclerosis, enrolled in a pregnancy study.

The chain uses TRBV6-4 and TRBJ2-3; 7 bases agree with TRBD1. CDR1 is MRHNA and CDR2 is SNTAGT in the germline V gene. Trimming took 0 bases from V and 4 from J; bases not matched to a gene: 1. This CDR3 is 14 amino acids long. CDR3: CASSDSGGADTQYF. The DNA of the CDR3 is TGTGCCAGCAGTGACTCAGGGGGCGCAGATACGCAGTATTTT.

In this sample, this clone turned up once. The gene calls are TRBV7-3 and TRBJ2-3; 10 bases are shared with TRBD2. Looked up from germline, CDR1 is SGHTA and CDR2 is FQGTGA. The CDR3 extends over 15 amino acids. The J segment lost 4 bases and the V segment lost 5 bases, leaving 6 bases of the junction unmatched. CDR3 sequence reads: CASSGSGTSADTQYF. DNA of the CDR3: TGTGCCAGCAGCGGGTCCGGGACTAGCGCAGATACGCAGTATTTT.

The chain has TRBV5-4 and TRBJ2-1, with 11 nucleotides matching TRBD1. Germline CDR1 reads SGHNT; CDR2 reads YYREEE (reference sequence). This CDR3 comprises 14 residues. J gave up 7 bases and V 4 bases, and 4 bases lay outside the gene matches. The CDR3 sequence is CASSARDRGNEQFF. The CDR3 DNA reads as TGTGCCAGCAGCGCCAGGGACAGGGGGAATGAGCAGTTCTTC.

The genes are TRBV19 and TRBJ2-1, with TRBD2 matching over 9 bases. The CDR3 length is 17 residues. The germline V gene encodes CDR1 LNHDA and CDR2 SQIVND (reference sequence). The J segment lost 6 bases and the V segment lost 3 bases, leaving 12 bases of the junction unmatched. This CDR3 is CASSIGRLAGLINEQFF. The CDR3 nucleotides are TGTGCCAGTAGTATCGGGCGTCTAGCGGGACTGATCAATGAGCAGTTCTTC.

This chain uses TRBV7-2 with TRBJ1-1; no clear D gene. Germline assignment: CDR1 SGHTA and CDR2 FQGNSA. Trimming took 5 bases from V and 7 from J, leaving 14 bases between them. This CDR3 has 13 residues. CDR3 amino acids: CASSPNLRLEAFF. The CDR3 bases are TGTGCCAGCAGCCCGAACCTTCGACTTGAAGCTTTCTTT.

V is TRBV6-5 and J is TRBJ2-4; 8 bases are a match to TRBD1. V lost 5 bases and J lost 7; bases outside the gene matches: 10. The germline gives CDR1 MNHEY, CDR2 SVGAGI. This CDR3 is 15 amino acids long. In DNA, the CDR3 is TGTGCCAGCAGTCCGTCCGGCAGGGGGCTGAACATTCAGTACTTC. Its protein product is CASSPSGRGLNIQYF.

In DNA form, the CDR3 reads TGTGCCAGCAGTGCCGGGTTGGCGGGCCTACAAGAGACCCAGTACTTC. This encodes CASSAGLAGLQETQYF. This sequence joins TRBV9 and TRBJ2-5; D is perhaps TRBD2 (5 bases). The germline V and J ends were trimmed by 5 bases and 2 bases, with 19 bases remaining between them. Germline CDR1 and CDR2: SGDLS and YYNGEE. This CDR3 has 16 amino acids.

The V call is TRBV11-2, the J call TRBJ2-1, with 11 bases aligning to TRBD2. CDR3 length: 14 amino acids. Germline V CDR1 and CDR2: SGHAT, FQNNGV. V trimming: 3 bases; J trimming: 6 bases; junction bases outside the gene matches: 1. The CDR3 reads CASSFTSGSNEQFF. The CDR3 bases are TGTGCCAGCAGCTTCACTAGCGGGAGCAATGAGCAGTTCTTC. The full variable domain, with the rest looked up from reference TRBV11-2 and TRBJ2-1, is EAGVAQSPRYKIIEKRQSVAFWCNPISGHATLYWYQQILGQGPKLLIQFQNNGVVDDSQLPKDRFSAERLKGVDSTLKIQPAKLEDSAVYLCASSFTSGSNEQFFGPGTRLTVL.

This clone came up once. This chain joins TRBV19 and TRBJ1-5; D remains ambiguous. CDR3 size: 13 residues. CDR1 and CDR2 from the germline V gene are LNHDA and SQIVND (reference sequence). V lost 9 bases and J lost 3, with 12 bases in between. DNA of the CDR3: TGTGCCAGCAACAGTTTGATCAATCAGCCCCAGCATTTT. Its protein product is CASNSLINQPQHF.

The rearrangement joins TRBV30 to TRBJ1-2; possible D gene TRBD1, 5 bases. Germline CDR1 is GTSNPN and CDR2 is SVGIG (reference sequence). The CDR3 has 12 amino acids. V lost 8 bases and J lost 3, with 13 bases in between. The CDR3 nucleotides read TGTGCCCGCGCGACAGAGGACTATGGCTACACCTTC. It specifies CARATEDYGYTF.

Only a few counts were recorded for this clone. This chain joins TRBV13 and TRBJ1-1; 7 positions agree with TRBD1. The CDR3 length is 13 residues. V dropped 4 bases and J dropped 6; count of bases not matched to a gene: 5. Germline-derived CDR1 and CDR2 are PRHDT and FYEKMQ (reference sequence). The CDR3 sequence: CASSSSGTAEAFF. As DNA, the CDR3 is TGTGCCAGCAGCTCCTCCGGGACAGCTGAAGCTTTCTTT.

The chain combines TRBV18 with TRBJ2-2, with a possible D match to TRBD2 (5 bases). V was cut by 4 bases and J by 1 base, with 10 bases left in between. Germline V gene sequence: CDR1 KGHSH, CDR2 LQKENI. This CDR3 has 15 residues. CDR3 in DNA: TGTGCCAGCTCACGCCGCGGGCAGAACACCGGGGAGCTGTTTTTT. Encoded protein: CASSRRGQNTGELFF. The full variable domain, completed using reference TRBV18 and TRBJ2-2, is NAGVMQNPRHLVRRRGQEARLRCSPMKGHSHVYWYRQLPEEGLKFMVYLQKENIIDESGMPKERFSAEFPKEGPSILRIQQVVRGDSAAYFCASSRRGQNTGELFFGEGSRLTVL.

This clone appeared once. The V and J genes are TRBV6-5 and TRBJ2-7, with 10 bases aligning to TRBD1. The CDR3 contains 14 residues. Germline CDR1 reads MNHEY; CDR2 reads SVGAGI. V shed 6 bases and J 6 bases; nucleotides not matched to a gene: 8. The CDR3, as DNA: TGTGCCAGCAGAAGGGACAGGGGAAAGGGCGAGCAGTACTTC. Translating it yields CASRRDRGKGEQYF.

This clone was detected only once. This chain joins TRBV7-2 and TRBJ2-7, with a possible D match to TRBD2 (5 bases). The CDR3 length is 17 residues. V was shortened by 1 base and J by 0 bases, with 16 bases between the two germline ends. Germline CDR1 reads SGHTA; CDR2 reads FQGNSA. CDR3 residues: CASSLGWGDTSSYEQYF. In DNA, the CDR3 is TGTGCCAGCAGCTTAGGTTGGGGTGACACTAGCTCCTACGAGCAGTACTTC.

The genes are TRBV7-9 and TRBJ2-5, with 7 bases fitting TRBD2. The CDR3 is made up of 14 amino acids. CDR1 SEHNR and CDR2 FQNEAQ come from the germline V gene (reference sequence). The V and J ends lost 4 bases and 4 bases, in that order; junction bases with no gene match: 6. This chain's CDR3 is CASSYPTGGETQYF. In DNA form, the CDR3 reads TGTGCCAGCAGCTACCCGACGGGGGGAGAGACCCAGTACTTC.

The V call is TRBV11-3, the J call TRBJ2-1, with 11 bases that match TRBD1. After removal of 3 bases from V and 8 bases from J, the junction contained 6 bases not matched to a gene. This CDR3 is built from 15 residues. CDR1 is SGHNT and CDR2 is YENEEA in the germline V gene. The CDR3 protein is CASSFSGQGAYEQFF. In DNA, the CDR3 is TGTGCCAGCAGCTTTTCAGGACAGGGGGCTTATGAGCAGTTCTTC.

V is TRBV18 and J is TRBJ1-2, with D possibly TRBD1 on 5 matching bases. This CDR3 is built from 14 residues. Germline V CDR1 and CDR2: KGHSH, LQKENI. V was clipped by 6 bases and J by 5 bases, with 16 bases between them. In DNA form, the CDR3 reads TGTGCCAGCTCGCCCTTGACAGAGACTTATGGCTACACCTTC. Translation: CASSPLTETYGYTF.

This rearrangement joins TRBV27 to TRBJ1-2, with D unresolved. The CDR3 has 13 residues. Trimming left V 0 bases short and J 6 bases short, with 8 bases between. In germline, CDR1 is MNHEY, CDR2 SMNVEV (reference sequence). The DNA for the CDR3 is TGTGCCAGCAGTTTATCTGGCAATGATGGCTACACCTTC. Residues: CASSLSGNDGYTF.

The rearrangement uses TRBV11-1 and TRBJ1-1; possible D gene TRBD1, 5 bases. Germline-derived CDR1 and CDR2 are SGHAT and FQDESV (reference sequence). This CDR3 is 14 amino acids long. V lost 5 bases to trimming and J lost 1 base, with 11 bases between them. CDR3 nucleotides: TGTGCCAGCAGCGCGGGACGGCAGAACACTGAAGCTTTCTTT. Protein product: CASSAGRQNTEAFF.

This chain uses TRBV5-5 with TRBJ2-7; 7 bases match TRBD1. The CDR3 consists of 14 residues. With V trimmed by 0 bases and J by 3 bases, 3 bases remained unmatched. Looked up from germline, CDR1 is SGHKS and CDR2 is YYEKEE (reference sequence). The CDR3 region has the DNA TGTGCCAGCAGCTTGGCCCCAGGGGGCTACGAGCAGTACTTC. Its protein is CASSLAPGGYEQYF.

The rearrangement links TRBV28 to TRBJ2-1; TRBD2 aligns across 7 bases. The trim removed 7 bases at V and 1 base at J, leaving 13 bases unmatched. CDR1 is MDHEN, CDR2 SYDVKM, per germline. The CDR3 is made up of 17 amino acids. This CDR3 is CASTTGTTTLSYNEQFF. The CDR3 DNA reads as TGTGCCAGCACCACCGGGACTACCACTCTATCCTACAATGAGCAGTTCTTC.

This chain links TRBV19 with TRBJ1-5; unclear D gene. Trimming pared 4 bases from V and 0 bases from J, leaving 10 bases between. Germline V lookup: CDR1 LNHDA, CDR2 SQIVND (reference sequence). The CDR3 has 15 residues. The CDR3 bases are TGTGCCAGTAGTACGAACAGTGTTAGCAATCAGCCCCAGCATTTT. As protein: CASSTNSVSNQPQHF. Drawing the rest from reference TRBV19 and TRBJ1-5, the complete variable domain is DGGITQSPKYLFRKEGQNVTLSCEQNLNHDAMYWYRQDPGQGLRLIYYSQIVNDFQKGDIAEGYSVSREKKESFPLTVTSAQKNPTAFYLCASSTNSVSNQPQHFGDGTRLSIL.

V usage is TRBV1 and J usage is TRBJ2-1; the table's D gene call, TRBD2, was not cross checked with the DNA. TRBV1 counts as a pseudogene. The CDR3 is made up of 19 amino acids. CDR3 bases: TGCACCAGCAGCCACCACCCCGGGACTAGCGGGAGTAGTGGCAATGAGCAGTTCTTC. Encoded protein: CTSSHHPGTSGSSGNEQFF.

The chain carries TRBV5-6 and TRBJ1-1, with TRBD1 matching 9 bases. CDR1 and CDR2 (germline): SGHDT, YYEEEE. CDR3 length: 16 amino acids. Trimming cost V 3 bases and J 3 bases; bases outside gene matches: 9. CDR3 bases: TGTGCCAGCAGCTGGACAGGGGATGTGGGCGACACTGAAGCTTTCTTT. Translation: CASSWTGDVGDTEAFF.

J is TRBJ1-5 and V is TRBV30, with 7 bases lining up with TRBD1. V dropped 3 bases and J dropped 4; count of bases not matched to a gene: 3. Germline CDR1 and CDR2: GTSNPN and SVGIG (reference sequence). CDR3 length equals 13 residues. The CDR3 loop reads CAWRGQPNQPQHF. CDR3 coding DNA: TGTGCCTGGAGGGGACAGCCTAATCAGCCCCAGCATTTT.

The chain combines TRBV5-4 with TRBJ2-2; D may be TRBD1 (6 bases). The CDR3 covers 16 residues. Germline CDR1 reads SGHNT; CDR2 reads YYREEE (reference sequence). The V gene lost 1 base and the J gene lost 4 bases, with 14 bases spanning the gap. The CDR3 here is CASSLIGGRVTGELFF. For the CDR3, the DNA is TGTGCCAGCAGCTTGATAGGGGGACGGGTCACCGGGGAGCTGTTTTTT.

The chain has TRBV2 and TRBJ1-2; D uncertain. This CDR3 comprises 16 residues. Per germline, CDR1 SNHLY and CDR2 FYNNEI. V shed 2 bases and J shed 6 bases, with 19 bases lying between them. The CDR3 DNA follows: TGTGCCAGCAGTGAATTACGAGTCGGACTACGAAATGGCTACACCTTC. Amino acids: CASSELRVGLRNGYTF.

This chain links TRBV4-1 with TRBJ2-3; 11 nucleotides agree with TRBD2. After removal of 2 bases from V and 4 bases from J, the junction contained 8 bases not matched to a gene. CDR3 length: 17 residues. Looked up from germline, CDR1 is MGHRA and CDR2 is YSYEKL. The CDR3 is CASSQPLLAGGSDTQYF. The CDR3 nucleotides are TGCGCCAGCAGCCAACCACTTCTAGCGGGAGGATCAGATACGCAGTATTTT.

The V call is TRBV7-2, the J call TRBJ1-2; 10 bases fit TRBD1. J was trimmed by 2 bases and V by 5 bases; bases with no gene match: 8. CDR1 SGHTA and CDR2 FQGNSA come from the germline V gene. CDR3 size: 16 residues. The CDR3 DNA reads TGTGCCAGCAGCAACCGGGACAGGGGAAGAAACTATGGCTACACCTTC. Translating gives CASSNRDRGRNYGYTF. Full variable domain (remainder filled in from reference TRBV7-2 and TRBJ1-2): GAGVSQSPSNKVTEKGKDVELRCDPISGHTALYWYRQSLGQGLEFLIYFQGNSAPDKSGLPSDRFSAERTGGSVSTLTIQRTQQEDSAVYLCASSNRDRGRNYGYTFGSGTRLTVV.